This T cell receptor beta chain was captured in a study of control samples from healthy donors and cancer patients (dated by TCRdb to about 2020). The protocol used for the library was the immunoSEQ multiplex PCR assay. TCRdb provides this immuneACCESS table in a form limited to in-frame rearrangements. Some clones are lacking; in checked studies, under half of them reflect an unresolved V gene, and why the rest are absent is not known. The sample yields over 150,000 clones; 85% to 95% were counted once. The biggest ten clones account for over 1.3% of the sample. This clone appeared once. What this receptor recognizes is not known. Qualities for individual bases were not recorded, and no much larger clone is one base off. The germline V gene provides CDR1 SGHRS and CDR2 YFSETQ. The CDR3 runs 15 amino acids, cysteine and phenylalanine included. Of the read, only the CDR3 DNA is kept; its 45 bases are in frame from base 1. V is trimmed back by 6 bases and J by 7 bases, and the junction contains 13 bases that no gene match accounts for.

The material sequenced was blood. This TCR was sampled from a woman between 18 and 30 years old in good health. The V gene is TRBV5-1 and the J gene is TRBJ2-1, and 7 bases in between align with TRBD2. The CDR3 corresponds to CASTPLAGERNEQFF. The bases are TGCGCCAGCACCCCCCTGGCGGGAGAAAGGAATGAGCAGTTCTTC.